Only a few counts were recorded for the clone carrying this TCR beta chain. Its antigen is as yet unknown. This entry is derived from a study of OX40 agonist ivuxolimab in advanced cancers. Across the whole study: In three patients, partial responses were observed, one with hepatocellular carcinoma and two with cutaneous melanoma. General study findings and limits: On average, CD8+ T cells showed a greater number of expanded clones than CD4+. Clones of CD4+ and CD8+ blood T cells grew by week 6 at doses of 0.1 to 3.0 mg/kg. Nonresponders, in some cases, also had low normalized T-cell clonal expansion.

Some clones are missing from TCRdb's copy, which holds only in-frame ones; the method was immunoSEQ multiplex PCR. The sample records approximately 82,000 clones, 80% to 90% being singletons. The specimen was CD4+ or CD8+ T cells sorted from blood, collected in a trial of the OX40 agonist ivuxolimab. The TCR was taken from an adult with an advanced solid tumor such as melanoma, head and neck, liver or kidney cancer.

The DNA for the CDR3 is TGTGCCAGCCGCAGGAGGGGTGGAAACACCATATATTTT. It specifies CASRRRGGNTIYF. V usage is TRBV6-1 and J usage is TRBJ1-3, with a tentative D call TRBD1 (5 bases). CDR1 and CDR2 (germline): MNHNS, SASEGT. The CDR3 has 13 residues. Trimming left V 8 bases short and J 3 bases short, with 11 bases between.